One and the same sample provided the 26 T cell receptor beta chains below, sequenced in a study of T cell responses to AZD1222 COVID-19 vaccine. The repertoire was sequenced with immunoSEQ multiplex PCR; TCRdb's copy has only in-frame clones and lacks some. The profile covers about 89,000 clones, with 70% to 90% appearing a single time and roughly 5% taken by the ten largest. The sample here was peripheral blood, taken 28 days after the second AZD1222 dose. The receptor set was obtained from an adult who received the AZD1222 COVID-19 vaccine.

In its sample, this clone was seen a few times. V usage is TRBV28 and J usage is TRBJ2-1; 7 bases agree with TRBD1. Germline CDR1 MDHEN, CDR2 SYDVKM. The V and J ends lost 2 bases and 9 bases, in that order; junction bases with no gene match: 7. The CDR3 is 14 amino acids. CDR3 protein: CASSLGRGGIEQFF. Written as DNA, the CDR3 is TGTGCCAGCAGTTTAGGGCGAGGGGGCATTGAGCAGTTCTTC.

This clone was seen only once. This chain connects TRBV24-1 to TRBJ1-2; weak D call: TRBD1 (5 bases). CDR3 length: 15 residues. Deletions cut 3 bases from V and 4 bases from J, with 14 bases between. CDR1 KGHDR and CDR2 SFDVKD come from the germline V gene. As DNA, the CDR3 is TGTGCCACCAGTGATGCCCGACGGGGCCTCTATGGCTACACCTTC. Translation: CATSDARRGLYGYTF.

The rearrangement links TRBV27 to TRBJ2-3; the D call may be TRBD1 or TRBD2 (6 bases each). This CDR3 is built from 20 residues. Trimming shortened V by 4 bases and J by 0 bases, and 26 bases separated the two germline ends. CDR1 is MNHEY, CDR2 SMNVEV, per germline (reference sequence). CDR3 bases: TGTGCCAGCAGTTCAAACTATAGGCCGTGGAGGGGGGCGAGCACAGATACGCAGTATTTT. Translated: CASSSNYRPWRGASTDTQYF.

The CDR3 coding sequence is TGTGCCAGCAGCTTGGGGCAGTCTCTGTCTGGAAACACCATATATTTT. Translating gives CASSLGQSLSGNTIYF. The chain links TRBV5-4 to TRBJ1-3; D remains ambiguous. The CDR3 is 16 amino acids. Trimming took 0 bases from V and 1 from J, leaving 11 bases between them. Per the germline V gene, CDR1 is SGHNT and CDR2 is YYREEE (reference sequence).

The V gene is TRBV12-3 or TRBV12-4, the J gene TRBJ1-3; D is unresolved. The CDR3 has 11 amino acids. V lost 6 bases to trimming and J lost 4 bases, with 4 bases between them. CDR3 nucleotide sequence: TGTGCCAGCAGGATGGGAAACACCATATATTTT. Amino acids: CASRMGNTIYF.

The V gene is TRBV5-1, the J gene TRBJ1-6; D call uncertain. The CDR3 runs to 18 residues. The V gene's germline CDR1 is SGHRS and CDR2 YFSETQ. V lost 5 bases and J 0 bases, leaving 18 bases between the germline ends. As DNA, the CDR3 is TGCGCCAGCAGGGGGTCGTCGAACGGGGACTCCTATAATTCACCCCTCCACTTT. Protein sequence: CASRGSSNGDSYNSPLHF.

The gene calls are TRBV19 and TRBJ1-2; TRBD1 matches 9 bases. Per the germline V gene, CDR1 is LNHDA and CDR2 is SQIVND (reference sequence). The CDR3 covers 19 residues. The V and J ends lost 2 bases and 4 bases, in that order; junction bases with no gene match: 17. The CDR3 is CASSISLPGTGKNPYGYTF. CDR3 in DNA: TGTGCCAGTAGTATAAGCCTCCCCGGGACAGGGAAAAATCCCTATGGCTACACCTTC. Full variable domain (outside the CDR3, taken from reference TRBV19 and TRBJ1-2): DGGITQSPKYLFRKEGQNVTLSCEQNLNHDAMYWYRQDPGQGLRLIYYSQIVNDFQKGDIAEGYSVSREKKESFPLTVTSAQKNPTAFYLCASSISLPGTGKNPYGYTFGSGTRLTVV.

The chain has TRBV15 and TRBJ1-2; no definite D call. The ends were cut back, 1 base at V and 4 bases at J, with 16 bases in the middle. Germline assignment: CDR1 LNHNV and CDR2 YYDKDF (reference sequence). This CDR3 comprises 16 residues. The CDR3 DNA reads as TGTGCCACCAGCAGAGGATTGCTGAGGACTAGCTATGGCTACACCTTC. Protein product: CATSRGLLRTSYGYTF.

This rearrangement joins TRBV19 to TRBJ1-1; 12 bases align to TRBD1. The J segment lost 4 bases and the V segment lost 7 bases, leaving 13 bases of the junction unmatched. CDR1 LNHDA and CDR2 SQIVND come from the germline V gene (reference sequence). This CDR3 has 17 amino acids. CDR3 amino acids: CASTRKGTGGATTEAFF. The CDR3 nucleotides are TGTGCCAGTACCAGAAAGGGGACAGGGGGCGCGACCACTGAAGCTTTCTTT.

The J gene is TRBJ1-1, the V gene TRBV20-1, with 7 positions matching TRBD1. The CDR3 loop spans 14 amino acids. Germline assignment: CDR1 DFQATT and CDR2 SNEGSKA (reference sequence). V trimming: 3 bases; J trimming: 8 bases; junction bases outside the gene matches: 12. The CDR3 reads CSASKGQIQGEAFF. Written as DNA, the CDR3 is TGCAGTGCTAGTAAGGGACAGATACAGGGAGAAGCTTTCTTT.

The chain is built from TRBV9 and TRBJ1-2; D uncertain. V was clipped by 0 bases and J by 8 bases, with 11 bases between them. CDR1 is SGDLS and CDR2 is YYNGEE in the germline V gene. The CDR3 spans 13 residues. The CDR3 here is CASSVDEGRGYTF. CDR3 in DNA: TGTGCCAGCAGCGTAGATGAAGGGAGAGGCTACACCTTC.

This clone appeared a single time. In DNA form, the CDR3 reads TGTGCCAGCAGCCAATACTTCGGTACAGGAAATAACTATGGCTACACCTTC. The encoded protein is CASSQYFGTGNNYGYTF. The chain links TRBV4-2 to TRBJ1-2, with D perhaps matching TRBD1 (5 bases). CDR1 LGHNA and CDR2 YNFKEQ come from the germline V gene. The germline V and J ends were trimmed by 2 bases and 1 base, with 17 bases remaining between them. The CDR3 spans 17 residues.

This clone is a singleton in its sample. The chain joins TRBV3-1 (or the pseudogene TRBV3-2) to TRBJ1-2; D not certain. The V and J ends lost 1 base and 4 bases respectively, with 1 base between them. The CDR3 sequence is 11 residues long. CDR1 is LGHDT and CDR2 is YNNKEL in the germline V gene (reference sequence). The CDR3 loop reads CASSQAYGYTF. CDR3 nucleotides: TGTGCCAGCAGCCAAGCCTATGGCTACACCTTC.

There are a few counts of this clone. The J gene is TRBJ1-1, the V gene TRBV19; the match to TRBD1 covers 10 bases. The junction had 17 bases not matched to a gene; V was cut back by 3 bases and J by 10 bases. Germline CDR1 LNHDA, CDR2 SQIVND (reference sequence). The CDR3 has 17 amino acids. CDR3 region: CASSIVGTGVPGAVAFF. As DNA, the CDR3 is TGTGCCAGTAGTATTGTGGGGACAGGGGTCCCCGGTGCTGTAGCTTTCTTT.

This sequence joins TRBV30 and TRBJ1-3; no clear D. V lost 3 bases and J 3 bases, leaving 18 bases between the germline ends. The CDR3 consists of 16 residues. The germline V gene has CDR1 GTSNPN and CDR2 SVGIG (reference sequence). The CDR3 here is CAWRTGQRQHGNTIYF. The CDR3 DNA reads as TGTGCCTGGAGGACTGGGCAGAGGCAGCATGGAAACACCATATATTTT.

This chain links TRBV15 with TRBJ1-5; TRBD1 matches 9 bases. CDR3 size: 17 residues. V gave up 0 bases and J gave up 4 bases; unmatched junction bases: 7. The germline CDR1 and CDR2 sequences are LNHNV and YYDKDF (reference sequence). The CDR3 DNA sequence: TGTGCCACCAGCAGAGATCCGTCCGACAGGGGGAATCAGCCCCAGCATTTT. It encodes CATSRDPSDRGNQPQHF.

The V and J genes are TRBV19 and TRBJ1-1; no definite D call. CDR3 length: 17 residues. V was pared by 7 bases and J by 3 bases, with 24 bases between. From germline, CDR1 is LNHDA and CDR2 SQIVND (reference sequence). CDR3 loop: CASIPRGWGANYTEAFF. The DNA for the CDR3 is TGTGCCAGTATCCCCCGAGGGTGGGGAGCGAATTACACTGAAGCTTTCTTT.

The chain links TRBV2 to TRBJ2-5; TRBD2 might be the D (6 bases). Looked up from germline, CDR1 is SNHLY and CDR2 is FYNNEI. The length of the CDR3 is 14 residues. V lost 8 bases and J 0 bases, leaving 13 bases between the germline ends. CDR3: CASRGTWYQETQYF. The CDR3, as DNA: TGTGCCAGCCGGGGGACTTGGTACCAAGAGACCCAGTACTTC.

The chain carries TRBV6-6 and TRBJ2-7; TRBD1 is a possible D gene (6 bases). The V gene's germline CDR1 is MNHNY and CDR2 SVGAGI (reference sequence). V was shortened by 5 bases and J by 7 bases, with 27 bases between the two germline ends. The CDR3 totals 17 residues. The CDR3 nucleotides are TGTGCCAGCAGTCCCTACTGGTCACAGGGCCCGATGAGGGAGCAGTACTTC. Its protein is CASSPYWSQGPMREQYF.

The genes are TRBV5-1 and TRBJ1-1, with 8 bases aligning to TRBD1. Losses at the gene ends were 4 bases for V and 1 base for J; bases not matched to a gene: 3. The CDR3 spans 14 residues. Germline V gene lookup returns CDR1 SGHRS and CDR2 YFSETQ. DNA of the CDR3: TGCGCCAGCAGCACCGGACAGGGGAACACTGAAGCTTTCTTT. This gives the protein CASSTGQGNTEAFF.

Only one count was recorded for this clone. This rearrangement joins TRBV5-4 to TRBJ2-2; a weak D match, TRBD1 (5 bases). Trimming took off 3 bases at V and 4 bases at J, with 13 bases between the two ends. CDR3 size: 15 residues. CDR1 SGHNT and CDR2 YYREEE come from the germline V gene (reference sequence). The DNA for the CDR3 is TGTGCCAGCAGCTCCCCGACAGATCCCACCGGGGAGCTGTTTTTT. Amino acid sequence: CASSSPTDPTGELFF.

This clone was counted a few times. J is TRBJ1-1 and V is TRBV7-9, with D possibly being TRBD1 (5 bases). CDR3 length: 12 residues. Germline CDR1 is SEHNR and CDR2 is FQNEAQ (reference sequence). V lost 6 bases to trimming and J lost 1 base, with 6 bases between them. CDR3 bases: TGTGCCAGCAGTGGGGGGAACACTGAAGCTTTCTTT. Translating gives CASSGGNTEAFF.

The CDR3 DNA sequence: TGTGCCAGCAGTACCAAACTGAACACTGAAGCTTTCTTT. Protein sequence: CASSTKLNTEAFF. This chain links TRBV12-3 or TRBV12-4 with TRBJ1-1; D gene uncertain. This CDR3 contains 13 residues. V lost 5 bases and J lost 0, with 7 bases in between.

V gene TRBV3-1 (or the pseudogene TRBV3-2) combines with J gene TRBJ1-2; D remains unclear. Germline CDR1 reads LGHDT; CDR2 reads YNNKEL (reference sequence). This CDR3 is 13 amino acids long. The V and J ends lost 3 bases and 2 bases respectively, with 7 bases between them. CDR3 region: CASSQEWNYGYTF. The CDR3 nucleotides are TGTGCCAGCAGCCAGGAATGGAACTATGGCTACACCTTC.

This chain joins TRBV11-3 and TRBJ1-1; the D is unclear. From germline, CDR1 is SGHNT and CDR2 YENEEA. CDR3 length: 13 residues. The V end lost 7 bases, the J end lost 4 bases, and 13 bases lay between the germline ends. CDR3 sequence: CASTPVPGTEAFF. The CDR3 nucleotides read TGTGCCAGCACCCCCGTCCCCGGCACTGAAGCTTTCTTT.

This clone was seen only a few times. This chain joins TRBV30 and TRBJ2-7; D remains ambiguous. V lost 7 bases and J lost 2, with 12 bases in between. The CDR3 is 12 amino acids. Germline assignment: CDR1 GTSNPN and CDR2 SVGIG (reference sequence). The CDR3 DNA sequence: TGTGCCTCCCGTCCGGGTACCTACGAGCAGTACTTC. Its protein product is CASRPGTYEQYF.